Shown below are 30 T cell receptor beta chains from a single sample sequenced in a study of cytomegalovirus exposure and HLA in healthy donors. Amplification used 60 Vbeta primers and 13 Jbeta primers. Libraries were prepared by immunoSEQ multiplex PCR; TCRdb keeps only in-frame clonotypes and omits some of them. The sample features over 100,000 clones, with approximately 3.7% in its top ten. Material: PBMCs. The receptors were sampled from a man under 40 in good health and CMV-seronegative.

This chain joins TRBV4-2 and TRBJ2-1, with TRBD1 matching over 9 bases. The CDR3 runs 16 residues. Germline values: CDR1 LGHNA, CDR2 YNFKEQ. V lost 5 bases and J lost 7; bases outside the gene matches: 12. CDR3 residues: CASSTRDRVLGNEQFF. CDR3 sequence (DNA): TGTGCCAGCAGCACCCGGGACAGGGTGTTGGGTAATGAGCAGTTCTTC.

The chain is built from TRBV7-9 and TRBJ2-5; possibly TRBD2 for D (6 bases). Per germline, CDR1 SEHNR and CDR2 FQNEAQ (reference sequence). This CDR3 comprises 13 residues. V lost 1 base, J lost 3 bases, and 6 bases lay in between. The CDR3 nucleotides are TGTGCCAGCAGCTTAGGGGGGGAAGAGACCCAGTACTTC. Encoded protein: CASSLGGEETQYF.

The chain has TRBV27 and TRBJ1-5, with D possibly matching TRBD1 (5 bases). Germline CDR1 is MNHEY and CDR2 is SMNVEV (reference sequence). This CDR3 comprises 12 residues. V was shortened by 4 bases and J by 9 bases, with 10 bases between the two germline ends. The CDR3 is CASSSRGGPQHF. In DNA form, the CDR3 reads TGTGCCAGCAGTTCCCGGGGGGGGCCCCAGCATTTT.

V is TRBV11-3 and J is TRBJ2-3; tentative D call: TRBD1 (6 bases). The CDR3 extends over 15 amino acids. Per germline, CDR1 SGHNT and CDR2 YENEEA. V lost 6 bases to trimming and J lost 5 bases, with 18 bases between them. The CDR3 bases are TGTGCCAGCAGTCAACAGGGAGAGGCTGGAGATACGCAGTATTTT. Translation: CASSQQGEAGDTQYF.

The chain couples TRBV18 to TRBJ2-5, with TRBD1 matching over 7 bases. This CDR3 contains 14 residues. Germline values: CDR1 KGHSH, CDR2 LQKENI. J lost 2 bases, V lost 3 bases, and 3 bases had no gene match. The CDR3 region has the DNA TGTGCCAGCTCACCTACAGGGGATCAAGAGACCCAGTACTTC. Residues: CASSPTGDQETQYF.

The V gene is TRBV5-1, the J gene TRBJ1-1; D is perhaps TRBD1 (5 bases). This CDR3 region has 13 residues. V was clipped by 3 bases and J by 7 bases, with 13 bases between them. CDR1 and CDR2 from the germline V gene are SGHRS and YFSETQ. CDR3 amino acids: CASSWGGRSEAFF. In nucleotides, the CDR3 is TGCGCCAGCAGCTGGGGGGGTCGCAGTGAAGCTTTCTTT.

This chain uses TRBV13 with TRBJ2-7, with D uncertain. Trimming left V 3 bases short and J 0 bases short, with 9 bases between. This CDR3 spans 14 amino acids. Germline V lookup: CDR1 PRHDT, CDR2 FYEKMQ (reference sequence). CDR3 nucleotide sequence: TGTGCCAGCAGCTTCCGAGTTTCCTCCTACGAGCAGTACTTC. Its protein product is CASSFRVSSYEQYF. The variable domain in full, with the rest retrieved from reference TRBV13 and TRBJ2-7, is AAGVIQSPRHLIKEKRETATLKCYPIPRHDTVYWYQQGPGQDPQFLISFYEKMQSDKGSIPDRFSAQQFSDYHSELNMSSLELGDSALYFCASSFRVSSYEQYFGPGTRLTVT.

The chain is built from TRBV5-1 and TRBJ2-5; D might be TRBD2 (5 bases). Germline V CDR1 and CDR2: SGHRS, YFSETQ. V lost 1 base and J 5 bases, leaving 12 bases between the germline ends. The CDR3 loop spans 14 amino acids. CDR3 amino acids: CASSLSGERETQYF. The DNA of the CDR3 is TGCGCCAGCAGCTTGTCTGGGGAGCGGGAGACCCAGTACTTC.

The chain employs TRBV5-1 and TRBJ2-7; 10 bases are a match to TRBD2. CDR3 length: 14 amino acids. The V gene end was trimmed by 2 bases and the J gene end by 3 bases; junction bases not matched to a gene: 2. From germline, CDR1 is SGHRS and CDR2 YFSETQ. CDR3 protein: CASSFTSGVYEQYF. CDR3 DNA sequence: TGCGCCAGCAGCTTTACTAGCGGGGTCTACGAGCAGTACTTC.

This sequence joins TRBV5-1 and TRBJ1-1; D gene unclear. Germline V gene lookup returns CDR1 SGHRS and CDR2 YFSETQ. The CDR3 runs 15 residues. V lost 1 base and J 3 bases, leaving 13 bases between the germline ends. The CDR3 reads CASSLLSPRDTEAFF. The DNA of the CDR3 is TGCGCCAGCAGCTTGCTTTCACCCCGGGACACTGAAGCTTTCTTT.

The rearrangement links TRBV15 to TRBJ2-1; TRBD1 matches 9 bases. Per the germline V gene, CDR1 is LNHNV and CDR2 is YYDKDF (reference sequence). The J segment lost 9 bases and the V segment lost 6 bases, leaving 12 bases of the junction unmatched. This CDR3 is built from 15 residues. The CDR3 DNA reads TGTGCCACCAGGGGCGGGGACAGGGCTATCAGTGAGCAGTTCTTC. It translates to CATRGGDRAISEQFF. Full variable domain (outside the CDR3, taken from reference TRBV15 and TRBJ2-1): DAMVIQNPRYQVTQFGKPVTLSCSQTLNHNVMYWYQQKSSQAPKLLFHYYDKDFNNEADTPDNFQSRRPNTSFCFLDIRSPGLGDTAMYLCATRGGDRAISEQFFGPGTRLTVL.

The chain combines TRBV4-1 with TRBJ2-7; 10 bases align to TRBD2. The V gene's germline CDR1 is MGHRA and CDR2 YSYEKL. V lost 5 bases to trimming and J lost 0 bases; unmatched junction nucleotides: 4. The CDR3 covers 15 residues. Here the CDR3 reads CASSSRTSGSYEQYF. CDR3 coding DNA: TGCGCCAGCAGCTCAAGGACTAGCGGCTCCTACGAGCAGTACTTC.

This sequence joins TRBV14 and TRBJ2-7; TRBD2 might be the D (5 bases). The CDR3 runs to 17 residues. Germline CDR1 is SGHDN and CDR2 is FVKESK. Trimming pared 1 base from V and 2 bases from J, leaving 18 bases between. In DNA form, the CDR3 reads TGTGCCAGCAGCCAAGTGGCATCCGGGATCGCGCCCTACGAGCAGTACTTC. Protein sequence: CASSQVASGIAPYEQYF.

The rearrangement joins TRBV11-2 to TRBJ1-6, with 7 bases fitting TRBD1. With V trimmed by 5 bases and J by 5 bases, 6 bases remained unmatched. This CDR3 is built from 15 residues. Germline-derived CDR1 and CDR2 are SGHAT and FQNNGV. CDR3 in DNA: TGTGCCAGCAGCGTCCAGGGACAGCATAATTCACCCCTCCACTTT. It yields the protein CASSVQGQHNSPLHF.

The genes are TRBV7-2 and TRBJ1-2, with unresolved D. The CDR3 length is 14 residues. Germline values: CDR1 SGHTA, CDR2 FQGNSA. V was pared by 2 bases and J by 2 bases, with 9 bases between. For the CDR3, the DNA is TGTGCCAGCAGCTTACTCGGGATAAACTATGGCTACACCTTC. As protein: CASSLLGINYGYTF.

The chain couples TRBV5-6 to TRBJ1-3; D perhaps matches TRBD1 (5 bases). Germline CDR1 SGHDT, CDR2 YYEEEE. The V and J ends lost 0 bases and 4 bases respectively, with 17 bases between them. The CDR3 is 17 residues long. The CDR3 DNA reads as TGTGCCAGCAGCTTGGTGGGGGGACCGAACGGCGGAAACACCATATATTTT. Translation gives CASSLVGGPNGGNTIYF.

The V call is TRBV6-1, the J call TRBJ1-2; 7 bases align to TRBD1. CDR3 length: 14 amino acids. CDR1 is MNHNS and CDR2 is SASEGT in the germline V gene. The V segment lost 2 bases and the J segment 4 bases; nucleotides outside the gene matches: 4. The CDR3, as DNA: TGTGCCAGCAGTGAACAGGGGGTTTCCTATGGCTACACCTTC. It translates to CASSEQGVSYGYTF.

The gene calls are TRBV29-1 and TRBJ2-5, with 7 bases lining up with TRBD2. This CDR3 comprises 15 residues. Germline V gives CDR1 SQVTM, CDR2 ANQGSEA. V lost 1 base and J lost 3; bases outside the gene matches: 8. The CDR3 region has the DNA TGCAGCGTTGAAGGTCTGGACGGGGGGAAAGAGACCCAGTACTTC. This codes for CSVEGLDGGKETQYF.

J is TRBJ1-3 and V is TRBV10-3; 7 bases fit TRBD1. The CDR3 has 14 amino acids. Trimming took 9 bases from V and 0 from J; bases not matched to a gene: 5. In germline, CDR1 is ENHRY, CDR2 SYGVKD. The CDR3 DNA follows: TGTGCCATACGGGACAGCTACTCTGGAAACACCATATATTTT. Its protein product is CAIRDSYSGNTIYF.

The V gene is TRBV4-2, the J gene TRBJ1-2; TRBD1 matches at 8 bases. Germline V gene data show CDR1 as LGHNA and CDR2 as YNFKEQ. J gave up 6 bases and V 0 bases, and 6 bases lay outside the gene matches. This CDR3 is built from 15 residues. The CDR3 loop is CASSQDLQGADGYTF. CDR3 bases: TGTGCCAGCAGCCAAGATCTTCAGGGGGCGGATGGCTACACCTTC.

The chain combines TRBV29-1 with TRBJ1-1; TRBD1 agrees at 7 bases. The CDR3 sequence is 12 residues long. Losses at the gene ends were 5 bases for V and 5 bases for J; bases not matched to a gene: 5. Germline V gene data show CDR1 as SQVTM and CDR2 as ANQGSEA. The CDR3 DNA follows: TGCAGCGTTCACGACAGGGTGACTGAAGCTTTCTTT. It yields the protein CSVHDRVTEAFF. Complete variable domain (other parts from reference TRBV29-1 and TRBJ1-1): SAVISQKPSRDICQRGTSLTIQCQVDSQVTMMFWYRQQPGQSLTLIATANQGSEATYESGFVIDKFPISRPNLTFSTLTVSNMSPEDSSIYLCSVHDRVTEAFFGQGTRLTVV.

The chain links TRBV6-1 to TRBJ2-1; no clear D gene. Per the germline V gene, CDR1 is MNHNS and CDR2 is SASEGT. This CDR3 region has 15 residues. Trimming left V 2 bases short and J 5 bases short, with 13 bases between. The CDR3 spells CASSEWAVPNNEQFF. The CDR3 bases are TGTGCCAGCAGTGAATGGGCAGTACCCAACAATGAGCAGTTCTTC.

The chain couples TRBV9 to TRBJ2-2, with a possible D match to TRBD2 (6 bases). This CDR3 contains 16 residues. Trimming pared 4 bases from V and 3 bases from J, leaving 16 bases between. Germline V gene lookup returns CDR1 SGDLS and CDR2 YYNGEE. Here the CDR3 DNA reads TGTGCCAGCAGCACCAATCCGGGAGTGGACACCGGGGAGCTGTTTTTT. Protein: CASSTNPGVDTGELFF.

V gene TRBV4-1 combines with J gene TRBJ2-7; D gene uncertain. Germline V gives CDR1 MGHRA, CDR2 YSYEKL. The germline V and J ends were trimmed by 1 base and 4 bases, with 8 bases remaining between them. There are 13 residues in the CDR3. The CDR3: CASSQATYYEQYF. In nucleotides, the CDR3 is TGCGCCAGCAGCCAAGCCACTTATTACGAGCAGTACTTC.

The chain combines TRBV5-4 with TRBJ2-3; 8 bases align to TRBD2. Germline V lookup: CDR1 SGHNT, CDR2 YYREEE (reference sequence). CDR3 length equals 14 residues. With 5 bases clipped from V and 6 bases from J, the junction kept 8 bases outside the gene matches. CDR3 nucleotides: TGTGCCAGCAGGTCCCCGCGGGGGGATGATACGCAGTATTTT. Its protein is CASRSPRGDDTQYF.

The J gene is TRBJ1-5, the V gene TRBV9, with D possibly TRBD1 on 6 matching bases. Germline CDR1 reads SGDLS; CDR2 reads YYNGEE. The CDR3 consists of 14 residues. With 4 bases removed from V and 2 bases from J, the gap between germline ends came to 10 bases. CDR3 in amino acids: CASSPAGGNQPQHF. CDR3 nucleotide sequence: TGTGCCAGCAGCCCGGCAGGGGGCAATCAGCCCCAGCATTTT.

The genes are TRBV19 and TRBJ2-1; TRBD1 matches 7 bases. The V gene's germline CDR1 is LNHDA and CDR2 SQIVND (reference sequence). Trimming took 6 bases from V and 0 from J; bases not matched to a gene: 8. The CDR3 sequence is 16 residues long. The CDR3 loop is CASRSGQASSYNEQFF. In DNA, the CDR3 is TGTGCCAGTAGGTCAGGACAGGCGAGCTCCTACAATGAGCAGTTCTTC.

The chain is built from TRBV18 and TRBJ2-7; D call uncertain. Trimming removed 3 bases from V and 4 bases from J, with 7 bases in between. There are 12 residues in the CDR3. The germline CDR1 and CDR2 sequences are KGHSH and LQKENI. This chain's CDR3 is CASSPSAYEQYF. For the CDR3, the DNA is TGTGCCAGCTCACCGAGCGCTTACGAGCAGTACTTC.

This sequence joins TRBV29-1 and TRBJ2-2, with TRBD1 matching 8 bases. V lost 4 bases to trimming and J lost 2 bases; unmatched junction nucleotides: 3. Looked up from germline, CDR1 is SQVTM and CDR2 is ANQGSEA. This CDR3 region has 14 residues. CDR3 sequence reads: CSVARGLNTGELFF. The CDR3 nucleotides are TGCAGCGTTGCCAGGGGGCTCAACACCGGGGAGCTGTTTTTT.

The chain carries TRBV5-1 and TRBJ1-1; D not certain. CDR1 and CDR2 (germline): SGHRS, YFSETQ. Trimming removed 3 bases at V and 7 bases at J, with 16 bases between. The CDR3 has 14 amino acids. Here the CDR3 reads CASSSPEGGGEAFF. CDR3 nucleotides: TGCGCCAGCAGCTCCCCCGAGGGCGGAGGTGAAGCTTTCTTT.